A single sample is the source of the 23 T cell receptor beta chains below, sequenced in a study of blood T cell repertoires in COVID-19. Clones were read by immunoSEQ multiplex PCR, and TCRdb kept only the in-frame ones, dropping some. Of 250,000 to 350,000 clones in the sample, around 87% were seen once. The sequencing sample was made of peripheral blood. The origin of the receptors is a man between 18 and 29 years old with active or convalescent COVID-19.

The rearrangement joins TRBV6-2 or TRBV6-3 to TRBJ2-1, with 9 bases identical to TRBD2. V shed 2 bases and J 3 bases; nucleotides not matched to a gene: 8. The CDR3 consists of 17 residues. Germline V gene data show CDR1 as MNHEY and CDR2 as SVGEGT. The DNA for the CDR3 is TGTGCCAGCAGTTACCCGGCGGGGGGGCAGGTCTACAATGAGCAGTTCTTC. This encodes CASSYPAGGQVYNEQFF.

The chain combines TRBV5-5 with TRBJ1-3; D possibly corresponds to TRBD1 (5 bases). Germline lookup yields CDR1 SGHKS and CDR2 YYEKEE (reference sequence). V lost 0 bases, J lost 7 bases, and 14 bases lay in between. This CDR3 comprises 15 residues. DNA of the CDR3: TGTGCCAGCAGCTTGGGGGGCACCGGTGGCAACACCATATATTTT. This sequence encodes CASSLGGTGGNTIYF.

The chain has TRBV7-2 and TRBJ2-1; 8 nucleotides align to TRBD1. CDR3 length: 16 residues. The trim removed 0 bases at V and 6 bases at J, leaving 7 bases unmatched. Germline V lookup: CDR1 SGHTA, CDR2 FQGNSA. CDR3 in amino acids: CASSLAIGQGFNEQFF. The CDR3, as DNA: TGTGCCAGCAGCTTAGCGATCGGACAGGGTTTCAATGAGCAGTTCTTC.

The rearrangement uses TRBV14 and TRBJ2-1; 9 nucleotides align to TRBD2. The germline CDR1 and CDR2 sequences are SGHDN and FVKESK. Losses at the gene ends were 0 bases for V and 4 bases for J; bases not matched to a gene: 4. There are 16 residues in the CDR3. The CDR3 reads CASSQERLAGYNEQFF. CDR3 nucleotide sequence: TGTGCCAGCAGCCAAGAACGGCTAGCGGGGTACAATGAGCAGTTCTTC.

This clone was seen only once. The chain combines TRBV7-2 with TRBJ1-2; 7 bases are a match to TRBD1. CDR1 and CDR2 (germline): SGHTA, FQGNSA. The CDR3 extends over 19 amino acids. J was trimmed by 0 bases and V by 4 bases; bases with no gene match: 17. This CDR3 reads CASSSSGDRVSSANYGYTF. For the CDR3, the DNA is TGTGCCAGCAGCTCCTCCGGCGACAGGGTTAGTAGTGCTAACTATGGCTACACCTTC.

This clone was detected only once. The chain is built from TRBV23-1 and TRBJ1-6; D might be TRBD1 (5 bases). TRBV23-1 is an ORF, with its function uncertain. Trimming removed 8 bases from V and 0 bases from J, with 17 bases in between. This CDR3 is 17 amino acids long. CDR3 in amino acids: CASPSWGESSYNSPLHF. The CDR3 DNA sequence: TGCGCCAGCCCCTCCTGGGGGGAGAGCTCCTATAATTCACCCCTCCACTTT.

This CDR3 is CASSQDFALIADEQFF. The DNA for the CDR3 is TGTGCCAGCAGCCAAGATTTCGCCTTGATAGCGGACGAGCAGTTCTTC. V and J are TRBV3-1 (or the pseudogene TRBV3-2) and TRBJ2-1; weak D call: TRBD2 (6 bases). V was trimmed by 0 bases and J by 10 bases, leaving 19 bases between them. Germline V gene data show CDR1 as LGHDT and CDR2 as YNNKEL (reference sequence). The CDR3 is made up of 16 amino acids.

The gene calls are TRBV19 and TRBJ1-6; D not resolved. Trimming removed 4 bases at V and 7 bases at J, with 11 bases between. CDR1 LNHDA and CDR2 SQIVND come from the germline V gene (reference sequence). There are 14 residues in the CDR3. The CDR3 nucleotides are TGTGCCAGTAGTAGATACACGGAGAATTCACCCCTCCACTTT. Translating gives CASSRYTENSPLHF.

This chain links TRBV5-1 with TRBJ2-5; 8 bases align to TRBD1. The CDR3 spans 16 residues. Trimming cost V 0 bases and J 5 bases; bases outside gene matches: 9. The V gene's germline CDR1 is SGHRS and CDR2 YFSETQ. The CDR3 DNA follows: TGCGCCAGCAGCTTGGATGTTGCAGGGGGCGGGGAGACCCAGTACTTC. This translates into CASSLDVAGGGETQYF.

The genes are TRBV19 and TRBJ1-2; D gene ambiguous. V was shortened by 7 bases and J by 2 bases, with 17 bases between the two germline ends. This CDR3 region has 15 residues. Germline V lookup: CDR1 LNHDA, CDR2 SQIVND (reference sequence). The CDR3 protein is CASIEDGRRNYGYTF. The CDR3 bases are TGTGCCAGTATAGAGGACGGGAGGAGGAACTATGGCTACACCTTC.

The chain combines TRBV27 with TRBJ1-1; D gene unclear. This CDR3 comprises 14 residues. CDR1 and CDR2 from the germline V gene are MNHEY and SMNVEV (reference sequence). V was pared by 5 bases and J by 3 bases, with 13 bases between. The DNA of the CDR3 is TGTGCCAGCAGTACTAGTCCCCAGCACACTGAAGCTTTCTTT. This sequence encodes CASSTSPQHTEAFF.

The chain couples TRBV7-3 to TRBJ1-1; 9 positions agree with TRBD1. J was trimmed by 1 base and V by 5 bases; bases with no gene match: 5. CDR1 and CDR2 (germline): SGHTA, FQGTGA. This CDR3 contains 15 residues. In nucleotides, the CDR3 is TGTGCCAGCAGCCCCGGGACAGGGAGGAACACTGAAGCTTTCTTT. Translated, it gives CASSPGTGRNTEAFF.

The CDR3 nucleotides are TGTGCCAGCAGCCACAGGGTGAGCATGAACACTGAAGCTTTCTTT. Translating gives CASSHRVSMNTEAFF. The V and J genes are TRBV5-4 and TRBJ1-1; TRBD1 is a possible D gene (6 bases). The CDR3 extends over 15 amino acids. Germline assignment: CDR1 SGHNT and CDR2 YYREEE (reference sequence). Trimming shortened V by 4 bases and J by 0 bases, and 13 bases separated the two germline ends.

This clone has just a few counts. The chain employs TRBV28 and TRBJ1-2; 7 bases are shared with TRBD1. V gave up 5 bases and J gave up 2 bases; unmatched junction bases: 8. There are 15 residues in the CDR3. From germline, CDR1 is MDHEN and CDR2 SYDVKM. CDR3 amino acids: CASSRTGTENYGYTF. The DNA of the CDR3 is TGTGCCAGCAGTAGGACCGGGACAGAGAACTATGGCTACACCTTC.

The chain employs TRBV18 and TRBJ1-3; unclear D gene. V was shortened by 2 bases and J by 4 bases, with 6 bases between the two germline ends. The CDR3 loop spans 13 amino acids. Germline CDR1 reads KGHSH; CDR2 reads LQKENI. The CDR3 DNA is TGTGCCAGCTCACCAGAGGTGGGAAACACCATATATTTT. This sequence encodes CASSPEVGNTIYF.

The chain is built from TRBV5-6 and TRBJ1-3; D is unclear. The CDR3 is 15 residues long. V lost 4 bases, J lost 0 bases, and 11 bases lay in between. Germline values: CDR1 SGHDT, CDR2 YYEEEE. For the CDR3, the DNA is TGTGCCAGCAGCCGCTATCCCGTCTCTGGAAACACCATATATTTT. Translated, it gives CASSRYPVSGNTIYF.

This chain uses TRBV21-1 with TRBJ1-2. TRBV21-1 is recorded as a pseudogene. The CDR3 is 15 amino acids. CDR3 protein: CASRKILGLIYGYTF. CDR3 DNA sequence: TGTGCCAGCAGGAAAATATTGGGACTGATCTATGGCTACACCTTC.

V is TRBV7-6 and J is TRBJ1-2; TRBD1 matches 8 bases. Unmatched junction bases numbered 12, after V lost 5 bases and J lost 4 bases. Germline V gene lookup returns CDR1 SGHVS and CDR2 FNYEAQ. This CDR3 comprises 16 residues. The CDR3: CASSTTPQGGPYGYTF. The DNA of the CDR3 is TGTGCCAGCAGCACAACGCCACAGGGGGGTCCCTATGGCTACACCTTC.

This chain joins TRBV11-2 and TRBJ1-1; 10 bases match TRBD1. Trimming took 4 bases from V and 4 from J; bases not matched to a gene: 0. Germline V gene lookup returns CDR1 SGHAT and CDR2 FQNNGV. The CDR3 consists of 13 residues. The CDR3 is CASSWDRGTEAFF. The CDR3 DNA sequence: TGTGCCAGCAGCTGGGACAGGGGCACTGAAGCTTTCTTT.

This rearrangement joins TRBV2 to TRBJ2-3, with 8 bases identical to TRBD2. The CDR3 spans 14 residues. Germline V gene sequence: CDR1 SNHLY, CDR2 FYNNEI. V was clipped by 9 bases and J by 1 base; unmatched bases: 6. CDR3 sequence: CASERESGTDTQYF. CDR3 DNA: TGTGCCAGTGAGCGGGAGTCGGGCACAGATACGCAGTATTTT.

The rearrangement uses TRBV7-2 and TRBJ2-7; TRBD2 aligns across 8 bases. Germline-derived CDR1 and CDR2 are SGHTA and FQGNSA. The CDR3 contains 15 residues. J was trimmed by 4 bases and V by 1 base; bases with no gene match: 6. CDR3 protein: CASSLEGTRTYEQYF. CDR3 DNA sequence: TGTGCCAGCAGCTTAGAGGGGACTAGGACATACGAGCAGTACTTC.

This clone occurred a few times. The V call is TRBV3-1 (or the pseudogene TRBV3-2), the J call TRBJ2-3, with D maybe TRBD2 (6 bases). The CDR3 runs 15 residues. V was clipped by 0 bases and J by 2 bases, with 9 bases between them. The V gene's germline CDR1 is LGHDT and CDR2 YNNKEL (reference sequence). The CDR3 loop is CASSQDRGITDTQYF. The CDR3 DNA reads TGTGCCAGCAGCCAAGATCGGGGGATCACAGATACGCAGTATTTT.

The chain carries TRBV4-3 and TRBJ2-7, with 8 positions matching TRBD2. V shed 3 bases, J shed 5 bases, and the junction held 9 bases outside the gene matches. CDR1 is LGHNA and CDR2 is YSLEER in the germline V gene. This CDR3 comprises 15 residues. The CDR3 nucleotides read TGCGCCAGCAGCCAGGCCGGGACTAGTTCCCACGAGCAGTACTTC. Residues: CASSQAGTSSHEQYF.